Below, 6 T cell receptor beta chains from the same sample are listed, as sequenced in a study of identifying expanded T cells in peripheral blood. The method was immunoSEQ multiplex PCR; TCRdb's version includes in-frame clones alone and lacks a portion of them. The sample lists some 90,000 clones, more than 75% occurring once. Material for sequencing was blood. The receptors were gathered from a person between 18 and 75 years old in good health.

The rearrangement joins TRBV19 to TRBJ2-5; TRBD1 matches 10 bases. The J segment lost 4 bases and the V segment lost 5 bases, leaving 10 bases of the junction unmatched. The CDR3 is made up of 16 amino acids. The V gene's germline CDR1 is LNHDA and CDR2 SQIVND (reference sequence). The CDR3 here is CASSYSGTGAGETQYF. The DNA of the CDR3 is TGTGCCAGTAGTTATTCCGGGACAGGGGCTGGAGAGACCCAGTACTTC.

The chain's CDR3 is CASSLGNGQGYGYTF. The DNA of the CDR3 is TGTGCCAGCAGCTTAGGAAACGGACAGGGCTATGGCTACACCTTC. The chain employs TRBV7-8 and TRBJ1-2; 8 nucleotides match TRBD1. V lost 1 base and J lost 4; bases outside the gene matches: 5. CDR3 size: 15 residues. CDR1 SGHVS and CDR2 FQNEAQ come from the germline V gene.

DNA for the CDR3: TGTGCCAGCAGCGGTCCGGGGGTCTCCTACGAGCAGTACTTC. Translated: CASSGPGVSYEQYF. The rearrangement joins TRBV2 to TRBJ2-7; weak D call: TRBD2 (6 bases). The V and J ends lost 6 bases and 0 bases respectively, with 12 bases between them. Germline V lookup: CDR1 SNHLY, CDR2 FYNNEI. The CDR3 loop spans 14 amino acids.

This chain uses TRBV4-3 with TRBJ2-7; D not certain. The CDR3 totals 15 residues. V dropped 0 bases and J dropped 0 bases, with 9 bases sitting between them. CDR1 and CDR2 (germline): LGHNA, YSLEER. CDR3 sequence (DNA): TGCGCCAGCAGCCAAGAGGGCAGGAGCTCCTACGAGCAGTACTTC. It is translated as CASSQEGRSSYEQYF.

The genes are TRBV7-9 and TRBJ2-7; D remains ambiguous. The CDR3 covers 11 residues. Germline loops: CDR1 SEHNR, CDR2 FQNEAQ (reference sequence). The V end lost 3 bases, the J end lost 6 bases, and 6 bases lay between the germline ends. CDR3 loop: CASSLLLEQYF. For the CDR3, the DNA is TGTGCCAGCAGCTTGTTACTCGAGCAGTACTTC.

The rearrangement uses TRBV6-1 and TRBJ2-7, with a tentative D call TRBD2 (6 bases). The CDR3 consists of 13 residues. Germline CDR1 reads MNHNS; CDR2 reads SASEGT. Between the trimmed V and J ends, which lost 3 bases and 3 bases, there was a span of 9 bases. The chain's CDR3 is CASSDLADYEQYF. DNA for the CDR3: TGTGCCAGCAGTGATTTAGCGGACTACGAGCAGTACTTC.